This passage covers 21 T cell receptor beta chains from one sample sequenced in a study of blood T cell repertoires in COVID-19. TCRdb's copy holds only in-frame clones and misses some; the assay was immunoSEQ multiplex PCR. The table shows under 200,000 clones, with about 91% occurring only once. Material: peripheral blood. These receptors all come from a woman aged 60-75 years who had recovered from COVID-19.

The J gene is TRBJ2-3, the V gene TRBV5-1; TRBD2 agrees at 9 bases. J was trimmed by 0 bases and V by 1 base; bases with no gene match: 9. The CDR3 consists of 18 residues. Germline V gene data show CDR1 as SGHRS and CDR2 as YFSETQ. The CDR3 protein is CASSLFSGGNASTDTQYF. CDR3 DNA: TGCGCCAGCAGCTTGTTTAGCGGGGGAAACGCTAGCACAGATACGCAGTATTTT.

The chain uses TRBV4-3 and TRBJ2-1, with TRBD2 identical over 13 bases. The germline CDR1 and CDR2 sequences are LGHNA and YSLEER. With 4 bases clipped from V and 6 bases from J, the junction kept 3 bases outside the gene matches. The CDR3 contains 15 residues. The CDR3 DNA follows: TGCGCCAGCAGCCGCGGGACTAGCGGGATCAATGAGCAGTTCTTC. It codes for CASSRGTSGINEQFF.

The genes are TRBV12-3 or TRBV12-4 and TRBJ1-6; perhaps TRBD1 as D (6 bases). Trimming left V 6 bases short and J 7 bases short, with 10 bases between. This CDR3 comprises 13 residues. This chain's CDR3 is CASSTQGNSPLHF. The CDR3 DNA is TGTGCCAGCAGCACCCAGGGGAATTCACCCCTCCACTTT.

The chain is built from TRBV27 and TRBJ2-4, with a tentative D call TRBD2 (5 bases). CDR1 and CDR2 (germline): MNHEY, SMNVEV (reference sequence). CDR3 size: 14 residues. Trimming removed 0 bases at V and 9 bases at J, with 12 bases between. The CDR3 spells CASSLSRIAGIQYF. The CDR3 DNA sequence: TGTGCCAGCAGTTTATCGAGGATTGCGGGCATTCAGTACTTC.

The V gene is TRBV5-4, the J gene TRBJ1-1; TRBD1 matches at 9 bases. V gave up 2 bases and J gave up 5 bases; unmatched junction bases: 7. The CDR3 loop spans 15 amino acids. From germline, CDR1 is SGHNT and CDR2 YYREEE (reference sequence). DNA for the CDR3: TGTGCCAGCAGCTTTGGAGGACAGGGGAAGACTGAAGCTTTCTTT. It specifies CASSFGGQGKTEAFF.

The chain carries TRBV18 and TRBJ2-5; 7 nucleotides match TRBD2. The CDR3 totals 14 residues. CDR1 KGHSH and CDR2 LQKENI come from the germline V gene. The V gene end was trimmed by 6 bases and the J gene end by 5 bases; junction bases not matched to a gene: 9. The CDR3 here is CASSHGGYDETQYF. The CDR3, as DNA: TGTGCCAGCTCGCACGGGGGGTATGATGAGACCCAGTACTTC.

DNA for the CDR3: TGTGCCAGCAGCCTCGGAGCCCGGGGACTGGGAGATACGCAGTATTTT. Residues: CASSLGARGLGDTQYF. The chain has TRBV7-2 and TRBJ2-3; tentative D call: TRBD2 (6 bases). V lost 5 bases and J 5 bases, leaving 20 bases between the germline ends. The germline V gene has CDR1 SGHTA and CDR2 FQGNSA. This CDR3 comprises 16 residues.

The chain carries TRBV19 and TRBJ1-5; no reliable D call. Trimming cost V 3 bases and J 7 bases, with 13 bases left between them. Germline values: CDR1 LNHDA, CDR2 SQIVND (reference sequence). This CDR3 spans 14 amino acids. This CDR3 reads CASSIRSTEQPQHF. DNA for the CDR3: TGTGCCAGTAGTATCCGATCCACCGAGCAGCCCCAGCATTTT.

The chain uses TRBV5-1 and TRBJ2-5, with TRBD1 as a possible D gene (7 bases). This CDR3 is built from 14 residues. Germline V gene data show CDR1 as SGHRS and CDR2 as YFSETQ. Trimming removed 1 base at V and 5 bases at J, with 12 bases between. For the CDR3, the DNA is TGCGCCAGCAGCTTGTTGCCAGGGGGGGAGACCCAGTACTTC. The encoded protein is CASSLLPGGETQYF.

The gene calls are TRBV6-2 or TRBV6-3 and TRBJ1-1, with 11 positions matching TRBD1. J was trimmed by 5 bases and V by 4 bases; bases with no gene match: 0. Looked up from germline, CDR1 is MNHEY and CDR2 is SVGEGT. The CDR3 extends over 13 amino acids. The CDR3 DNA follows: TGTGCCAGCAGTTGGGACAGGGGGACTGAAGCTTTCTTT. Amino acids: CASSWDRGTEAFF.

The chain links TRBV18 to TRBJ2-7; D possibly corresponds to TRBD2 (5 bases). The CDR3 runs to 14 residues. V gave up 3 bases and J gave up 3 bases, with 12 bases separating them. CDR1 is KGHSH, CDR2 LQKENI, per germline. The CDR3 bases are TGTGCCAGCTCACCTATGGAGGACCACTACGAGCAGTACTTC. It codes for CASSPMEDHYEQYF.

A single count supports this clone. V usage is TRBV19 and J usage is TRBJ2-6, with TRBD1 matching over 7 bases. The CDR3 length is 15 residues. The germline V gene has CDR1 LNHDA and CDR2 SQIVND (reference sequence). V lost 5 bases, J lost 1 base, and 2 bases stayed unmatched. The CDR3 sequence: CASSQTGSGANVLTF. The CDR3 bases are TGTGCCAGTAGTCAGACAGGGTCTGGGGCCAACGTCCTGACTTTC. The variable domain in full, with the rest retrieved from reference TRBV19 and TRBJ2-6, is DGGITQSPKYLFRKEGQNVTLSCEQNLNHDAMYWYRQDPGQGLRLIYYSQIVNDFQKGDIAEGYSVSREKKESFPLTVTSAQKNPTAFYLCASSQTGSGANVLTFGAGSRLTVL.

This clone has just a few counts. The V gene is TRBV5-1, the J gene TRBJ2-7; tentative D call: TRBD2 (6 bases). Germline V gives CDR1 SGHRS, CDR2 YFSETQ. The CDR3 contains 16 residues. Trimming took 0 bases from V and 1 from J, leaving 14 bases between them. CDR3: CASSLGRGLGSYEQYF. CDR3 bases: TGCGCCAGCAGCTTGGGGAGGGGACTCGGGTCCTACGAGCAGTACTTC.

V is TRBV19 and J is TRBJ1-6; D perhaps matches TRBD1 (5 bases). V shed 7 bases and J shed 7 bases, with 17 bases lying between them. The CDR3 has 15 residues. The germline gives CDR1 LNHDA, CDR2 SQIVND (reference sequence). The CDR3 reads CASTGGDRWNSPLHF. As DNA, the CDR3 is TGTGCCAGTACGGGGGGGGACCGGTGGAATTCACCCCTCCACTTT.

This rearrangement joins TRBV3-1 (or the pseudogene TRBV3-2) to TRBJ1-2; D unclear. Trimming removed 4 bases from V and 0 bases from J, with 9 bases in between. Germline CDR1 and CDR2: LGHDT and YNNKEL (reference sequence). The CDR3 consists of 14 residues. In DNA form, the CDR3 reads TGTGCCAGCAGCCGCCGGTCATCTAACTATGGCTACACCTTC. Its protein is CASSRRSSNYGYTF.

The CDR3 bases are TGTGCCAGCAGCCAAAATTCACCCCTCCACTTT. Its protein product is CASSQNSPLHF. V is TRBV28 and J is TRBJ1-6, with D hard to call. V was shortened by 6 bases and J by 7 bases, with 4 bases between the two germline ends. The CDR3 contains 11 residues. Germline V gives CDR1 MDHEN, CDR2 SYDVKM.

This chain connects TRBV15 to TRBJ2-7; TRBD1 is a possible D gene (5 bases). CDR3 length: 15 amino acids. From germline, CDR1 is LNHNV and CDR2 YYDKDF (reference sequence). V was cut by 0 bases and J by 2 bases, with 11 bases left in between. The CDR3 DNA is TGTGCCACCAGCAGAGATCGGGCAGGGACCTACGAGCAGTACTTC. Translating gives CATSRDRAGTYEQYF.

The CDR3 DNA reads as TGTGCCAGCAGTGAAATGGACAGGGGGCGCGGGGAGCAGTACTTC. It codes for CASSEMDRGRGEQYF. The chain carries TRBV2 and TRBJ2-7, with TRBD1 matching 11 bases. V lost 2 bases to trimming and J lost 7 bases; unmatched junction nucleotides: 7. Germline assignment: CDR1 SNHLY and CDR2 FYNNEI. The CDR3 sequence is 15 residues long.

The chain has TRBV5-1 and TRBJ1-2; 9 bases fit TRBD1. The germline CDR1 and CDR2 sequences are SGHRS and YFSETQ. CDR3 size: 14 residues. V dropped 3 bases and J dropped 8; count of bases not matched to a gene: 8. CDR3 in DNA: TGCGCCAGCAGCTCATCCGGGACAGGGACGGGCTACACCTTC. Amino acid sequence: CASSSSGTGTGYTF.

The chain combines TRBV28 with TRBJ1-2; 12 nucleotides agree with TRBD1. From germline, CDR1 is MDHEN and CDR2 SYDVKM. This CDR3 has 21 amino acids. J gave up 4 bases and V 10 bases, and 28 bases lay outside the gene matches. The CDR3 loop reads CAIKRGILLGQGATGRYGYTF. CDR3 sequence (DNA): TGTGCCATAAAGAGGGGAATCTTACTGGGACAGGGGGCCACAGGTCGCTATGGCTACACCTTC.

The J gene is TRBJ1-5, the V gene TRBV7-8; 10 nucleotides line up with TRBD1. Germline assignment: CDR1 SGHVS and CDR2 FQNEAQ. The CDR3 runs 17 residues. The ends lost 0 bases at V and 4 bases at J; junction bases unmatched: 6. In nucleotides, the CDR3 is TGTGCCAGCAGCTTAGCGCGGGACAGGGGATGGAATCAGCCCCAGCATTTT. Translating it yields CASSLARDRGWNQPQHF.